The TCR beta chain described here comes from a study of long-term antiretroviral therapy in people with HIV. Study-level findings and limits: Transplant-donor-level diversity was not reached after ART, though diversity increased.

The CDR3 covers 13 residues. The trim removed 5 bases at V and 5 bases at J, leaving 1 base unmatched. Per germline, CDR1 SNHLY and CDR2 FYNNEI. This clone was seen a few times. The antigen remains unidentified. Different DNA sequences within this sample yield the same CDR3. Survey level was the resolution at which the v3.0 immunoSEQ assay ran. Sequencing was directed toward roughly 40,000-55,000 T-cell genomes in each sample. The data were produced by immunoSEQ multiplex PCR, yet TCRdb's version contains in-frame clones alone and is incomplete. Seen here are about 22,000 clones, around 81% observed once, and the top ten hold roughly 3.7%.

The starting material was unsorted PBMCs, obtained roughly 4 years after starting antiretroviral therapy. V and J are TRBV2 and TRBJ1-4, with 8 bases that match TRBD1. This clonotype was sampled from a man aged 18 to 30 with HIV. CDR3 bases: TGTGCCAGCAGTCGGACAGGGAATGAAAAACTGTTTTTT. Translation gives CASSRTGNEKLFF.